This paragraph reports one T cell receptor (beta chain). CDR1 and CDR2 from the germline V gene are MNHEY and SVGAGI. This CDR3 spans 15 amino acids. V lost 0 bases to trimming and J lost 7 bases; unmatched junction nucleotides: 4. These data come from a study of blood T cell repertoires in COVID-19. Overall study: In each case, the material was cDNA or gDNA derived from T cells, B-cell-depleted T cells, or PBMCs.

Data came from immunoSEQ multiplex PCR; TCRdb stores just in-frame clones and leaves some out. Of some 390,000 clones listed, around 89% are singletons. Participant age was roughly 18 to 95 years, and participants resided in about two dozen US areas. Participant-given clinical history determined each cohort assignment. In Cohort 3, a recovered donor had either two negative PCRs, clearance, or symptom resolution. The chain links TRBV6-5 to TRBJ1-1; TRBD1 matches at 11 bases. The sample taken for sequencing was PBMCs or T cells enriched from blood (not recorded which). The TCR was taken from a man aged 25-45 years who had recovered from COVID-19. CDR3 loop: CASSYSIGTGGEAFF. CDR3 nucleotide sequence: TGTGCCAGCAGTTACTCGATTGGGACAGGGGGTGAAGCTTTCTTT.